Sequencing of this T cell receptor (beta chain) was carried out in a study of regulatory T cells in long-lasting Graves disease. Study at large: Recently diagnosed Graves' patients had received antithyroid drugs for under 3 months.

Notes on the study in general: Persistent disease favored TRBV28, TRBJ1-2 and TRBJ2-5.

The CDR3 covers 14 residues. Per the germline V gene, CDR1 is SQVTM and CDR2 is ANQGSEA. V was pared by 4 bases and J by 1 base, with 13 bases between. Libraries of TCR beta came from iRepertoire HTBI primers plus Arm-PCR of CDR3 regions. TCRdb reprocessed the multiplex PCR reads with MiXCR, giving one entry per CDR3 protein. Found here are some 320,000 distinct CDR3 sequences, 18% of them singletons; the top ten hold less than 40%. Ten or more counts support this clonotype. Its antigen remains unknown. Time point here: newly diagnosed GD, antithyroid drugs for less than 3 months. Extracted PBMC RNA gave rise to the TCR library. The peripheral blood volume drawn was roughly 8.7 milliliters, and it was collected into EDTA tubes.

The chain employs TRBV29-1 and TRBJ1-1, with D tentatively TRBD1 (5 bases). Sequencing was performed on peripheral blood mononuclear cells (PBMCs), taken at new diagnosis, from a patient treated with antithyroid drugs. This TCR derives from a female donor with Graves disease. The DNA for the CDR3 is TGCAGCGTTGTTATGGGGCGCTGGAACACTGAAGCTTTCTTT. Protein: CSVVMGRWNTEAFF.